This TCR beta chain appears in the sequencing data of a study of blood T cells in healthy people across ages. Study-level results: Among long-lived donors, naive CD4+ cells were more numerous and diversity higher than in aged donors.

Through a sample-barcoded 5' primer and a J-beta primer mix, a second PCR was run for roughly 7 to 11 cycles. TCRdb processed the 5' RACE reads anew with MiXCR; each CDR3 protein has one entry. The repertoire holds about 1.8 million distinct CDR3 sequences, with 40% to 55% as singletons. Trimming took off 0 bases at V and 2 bases at J, with 11 bases between the two ends. CDR1 is DFQATT, CDR2 SNEGSKA, per germline (reference sequence). This CDR3 has 14 amino acids. Turning to this clonotype: Antigen: not known.

What was sequenced was blood. The chain couples TRBV20-1 to TRBJ2-7, with D unresolved. This TCR derives from a middle-aged woman in good health. Here the CDR3 reads CSARDRRWAYEQYF. As DNA, the CDR3 is TGCAGTGCTAGAGATCGGCGGTGGGCCTACGAGCAGTACTTC.